This T cell receptor (beta chain) was identified during a study of response to subunit inactivated influenza vaccine. Points from the study as a whole: Authors suggested each seasonal flu vaccination may recruit only limited numbers of new T cells.

Note on this clonotype: Its antigen is as yet unknown.

Each CDR3 protein is one row after TCRdb ran MiXCR on the RT-PCR reads. This sample has about 780,000 distinct CDR3 sequences, with 18% found just once. The source material was PBMCs from blood, sampled about 5 days after vaccination. This sequence originates from a man in his fifties who received an inactivated influenza vaccine.

Written as DNA, the CDR3 is TGTGCCAGCAGTTACCGAGGACAGCCCTACGAGCAGTACTTC. Translating gives CASSYRGQPYEQYF. The J gene is TRBJ2-7, the V gene TRBV6-2 or TRBV6-3, with D possibly TRBD1 on 6 matching bases. Germline V gene data show CDR1 as MNHEY and CDR2 as SVGEGT. Trimming left V 2 bases short and J 2 bases short, with 10 bases between. This CDR3 comprises 14 residues.